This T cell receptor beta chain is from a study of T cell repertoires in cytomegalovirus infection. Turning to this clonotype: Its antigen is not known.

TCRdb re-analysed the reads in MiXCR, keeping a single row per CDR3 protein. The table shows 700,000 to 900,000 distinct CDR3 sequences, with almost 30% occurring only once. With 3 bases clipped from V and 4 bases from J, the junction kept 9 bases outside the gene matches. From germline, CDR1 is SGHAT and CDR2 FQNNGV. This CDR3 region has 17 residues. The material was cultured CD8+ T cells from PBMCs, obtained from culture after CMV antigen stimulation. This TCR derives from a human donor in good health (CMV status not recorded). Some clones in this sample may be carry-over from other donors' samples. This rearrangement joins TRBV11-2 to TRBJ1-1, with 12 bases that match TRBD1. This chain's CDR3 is CASSFWDRGRLGTEAFF. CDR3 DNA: TGTGCCAGCAGCTTTTGGGACAGGGGGCGACTAGGCACTGAAGCTTTCTTT.